The 28 T cell receptor beta chains below come from one sample, sequenced in a study of T cells after yellow fever vaccination. TCRdb reanalysed the 5' RACE reads using MiXCR and keeps one entry per CDR3 protein. The sample contains 500,000 to 650,000 distinct CDR3 sequences, 9% to 15% of which appear only once. The sequences come from PBMCs, collected on the day of the yellow fever booster vaccination. These receptors were taken from a man under 40 who received the YFV17D yellow fever vaccine.

V usage is TRBV9 and J usage is TRBJ1-5; 7 positions agree with TRBD1. Germline lookup yields CDR1 SGDLS and CDR2 YYNGEE. V was clipped by 0 bases and J by 4 bases; unmatched bases: 4. The CDR3 is 15 amino acids. The CDR3 protein is CASSVAGTANQPQHF. The CDR3 DNA is TGTGCCAGCAGCGTAGCCGGGACAGCTAATCAGCCCCAGCATTTT.

This clonotype has more than one count but fewer than ten. The rearrangement uses TRBV7-9 and TRBJ2-7; unclear D gene. Trimming stripped 4 bases from V and 4 bases from J, with 14 bases between. CDR1 is SEHNR, CDR2 FQNEAQ, per germline (reference sequence). There are 14 residues in the CDR3. The CDR3 bases are TGTGCCAGCAGCTCCTCCAGGTCCCAATACGAGCAGTACTTC. Its protein is CASSSSRSQYEQYF.

The chain carries TRBV6-5 and TRBJ2-7; no definite D call. The CDR3 is 13 amino acids. V gave up 2 bases and J gave up 5 bases, with 10 bases separating them. CDR1 is MNHEY, CDR2 SVGAGI, per germline. DNA of the CDR3: TGTGCCAGCAGTTACACCCGGATCAACGAGCAGTACTTC. Protein product: CASSYTRINEQYF.

The chain combines TRBV7-2 with TRBJ2-7; D is perhaps TRBD2 (5 bases). The V gene's germline CDR1 is SGHTA and CDR2 FQGNSA. There are 15 residues in the CDR3. The V gene lost 3 bases and the J gene lost 2 bases, with 14 bases spanning the gap. CDR3 region: CASSLTSGLTYEQYF. The CDR3 DNA is TGTGCCAGCAGCTTGACGAGCGGCCTCACCTACGAGCAGTACTTC. The full variable domain, completed using reference TRBV7-2 and TRBJ2-7, is GAGVSQSPSNKVTEKGKDVELRCDPISGHTALYWYRQSLGQGLEFLIYFQGNSAPDKSGLPSDRFSAERTGGSVSTLTIQRTQQEDSAVYLCASSLTSGLTYEQYFGPGTRLTVT.

This clonotype was detected only a few times. Here the CDR3 reads CSVDHRGTDTQYF. DNA for the CDR3: TGCAGCGTTGACCACAGGGGCACAGATACGCAGTATTTT. The rearrangement links TRBV29-1 to TRBJ2-3; TRBD1 is a possible D gene (6 bases). The V and J ends lost 3 bases and 1 base respectively, with 8 bases between them. The CDR3 runs to 13 residues. Germline V gene lookup returns CDR1 SQVTM and CDR2 ANQGSEA.

This chain connects TRBV6-5 to TRBJ2-7; TRBD1 matches 11 bases. Germline CDR1 MNHEY, CDR2 SVGAGI. Trimming cost V 0 bases and J 5 bases; bases outside gene matches: 3. The CDR3 consists of 15 residues. The DNA of the CDR3 is TGTGCCAGCAGTTACTCCATGGGACAGGGGGACGAGCAGTACTTC. This gives the protein CASSYSMGQGDEQYF.

CDR3 DNA: TGCAGTGCTAGGATGGGGGGCAGGCAGCCCCAGCATTTT. This encodes CSARMGGRQPQHF. V gene TRBV20-1 combines with J gene TRBJ1-5; perhaps TRBD1 as D (6 bases). CDR1 and CDR2 (germline): DFQATT, SNEGSKA (reference sequence). The CDR3 has 13 residues. Trimming took off 3 bases at V and 7 bases at J, with 13 bases between the two ends.

This clonotype has just a few counts. V usage is TRBV20-1 and J usage is TRBJ2-3; 11 nucleotides align to TRBD2. Losses at the gene ends were 6 bases for V and 5 bases for J; bases not matched to a gene: 4. Germline values: CDR1 DFQATT, CDR2 SNEGSKA (reference sequence). This CDR3 spans 13 amino acids. CDR3: CSAILAGVDTQYF. The CDR3 bases are TGCAGTGCGATACTAGCGGGAGTAGATACGCAGTATTTT.

This clonotype was seen more than once but under ten times. J is TRBJ1-5 and V is TRBV4-2; D is uncertain. CDR1 LGHNA and CDR2 YNFKEQ come from the germline V gene. V gave up 0 bases and J gave up 7 bases, with 13 bases separating them. This CDR3 is 15 amino acids long. CDR3 nucleotides: TGTGCCAGCAGCCAAGATAGAGGGTTGGGGCAGCCCCAGCATTTT. This translates into CASSQDRGLGQPQHF.

This clonotype was counted a few times. This chain uses TRBV20-1 with TRBJ1-2; 7 bases are shared with TRBD1. From germline, CDR1 is DFQATT and CDR2 SNEGSKA (reference sequence). The length of the CDR3 is 13 residues. J was trimmed by 4 bases and V by 4 bases; bases with no gene match: 6. Written as DNA, the CDR3 is TGCAGTGCTAAAGGGGGCGAGGGCTATGGCTACACCTTC. As protein: CSAKGGEGYGYTF.

The DNA for the CDR3 is TGTGCCACCAGTGGAAGGGGCATCCGGGATGAGCAGTTCTTC. This translates into CATSGRGIRDEQFF. The V and J genes are TRBV24-1 and TRBJ2-1; D may be TRBD1 (5 bases). Per germline, CDR1 KGHDR and CDR2 SFDVKD. This CDR3 comprises 14 residues. V was cut by 5 bases and J by 8 bases, with 15 bases left in between.

Only a few counts were recorded for this clonotype. The chain links TRBV5-4 to TRBJ2-3; 12 bases agree with TRBD2. V was clipped by 2 bases and J by 7 bases; unmatched bases: 17. Germline V gene lookup returns CDR1 SGHNT and CDR2 YYREEE (reference sequence). This CDR3 comprises 19 residues. For the CDR3, the DNA is TGTGCCAGCAGCTTAAAAGTCTCTAGCGGGAGGGCCCTATATTATACGCAGTATTTT. It codes for CASSLKVSSGRALYYTQYF.

This clonotype was seen a few times. The J gene is TRBJ2-1, the V gene TRBV12-3 or TRBV12-4; D is ambiguous. The CDR3 sequence is 15 residues long. The V gene lost 3 bases and the J gene lost 0 bases, with 9 bases spanning the gap. The CDR3 region has the DNA TGTGCCAGCAGTTTTAGACTCGACTCCTACAATGAGCAGTTCTTC. Amino acid sequence: CASSFRLDSYNEQFF.

The chain recombines TRBV7-2 with TRBJ2-3; the match to TRBD2 covers 10 bases. Unmatched junction bases numbered 6, after V lost 5 bases and J lost 4 bases. This CDR3 is 15 amino acids long. Germline values: CDR1 SGHTA, CDR2 FQGNSA. This CDR3 is CASSPSGSKADTQYF. The CDR3 DNA follows: TGTGCCAGCAGCCCTAGCGGGAGTAAGGCAGATACGCAGTATTTT.

This clonotype has just a few counts. The V and J genes are TRBV29-1 and TRBJ2-5; perhaps TRBD1 as D (5 bases). The CDR3 totals 13 residues. Germline lookup yields CDR1 SQVTM and CDR2 ANQGSEA. The ends were cut back, 6 bases at V and 1 base at J, with 12 bases in the middle. The CDR3 protein is CSVGKQVQETQYF. The DNA for the CDR3 is TGCAGCGTGGGGAAACAGGTCCAAGAGACCCAGTACTTC.

This clonotype was recorded a few times. The V gene is TRBV23-1, the J gene TRBJ2-7; unclear D gene. TRBV23-1 is an ORF, and what it does is uncertain. The CDR3 length is 17 residues. Trimming removed 0 bases at V and 3 bases at J, with 18 bases between. The CDR3 DNA sequence: TGCGCCAGCAGTCAATCCGATTTGGTACGCCTAAGCTACGAGCAGTACTTC. It codes for CASSQSDLVRLSYEQYF.

There are a few counts of this clonotype. The junction shows a germline mismatch at one end, possibly a read error. The chain recombines TRBV7-7 with TRBJ2-2; a possible D gene is TRBD2 (5 bases). Germline V lookup: CDR1 SSHAT, CDR2 FNYEAQ (reference sequence). The CDR3 covers 13 residues. CDR3: CASSGWVDGELFF. CDR3 nucleotides: TGTGCTAGCAGCGGATGGGTGGACGGGGAGCTGTTTTTT.

The chain employs TRBV20-1 and TRBJ2-7, with TRBD2 matching over 7 bases. Germline CDR1 and CDR2: DFQATT and SNEGSKA (reference sequence). CDR3 size: 14 residues. The junction had 12 bases not matched to a gene; V was cut back by 3 bases and J by 7 bases. CDR3 bases: TGCAGTGCTAGGGTAACTAGCGAAGAGGGGGAGCAGTACTTC. Its translation: CSARVTSEEGEQYF.

CDR3 amino acids: CASSRLIAGQTDTQYF. DNA for the CDR3: TGCGCCAGCAGCCGACTAATAGCGGGCCAGACAGATACGCAGTATTTT. The V call is TRBV4-3, the J call TRBJ2-3; TRBD2 matches at 7 bases. Germline CDR1 reads LGHNA; CDR2 reads YSLEER. CDR3 length equals 16 residues. J was trimmed by 3 bases and V by 4 bases; bases with no gene match: 10.

This clonotype was detected a few times. This chain links TRBV6-1 with TRBJ1-4; 11 nucleotides line up with TRBD1. This CDR3 is built from 14 residues. The V gene's germline CDR1 is MNHNS and CDR2 SASEGT. The V segment lost 11 bases and the J segment 8 bases; nucleotides outside the gene matches: 10. CDR3 DNA sequence: TGTGCCGGAGGGACAGGGGGTACGAAGGAAAAACTGTTTTTT. Its translation is CAGGTGGTKEKLFF.

The V call is TRBV7-8, the J call TRBJ2-2; the D is unclear. CDR1 is SGHVS and CDR2 is FQNEAQ in the germline V gene. Trimming left V 5 bases short and J 8 bases short, with 21 bases between. The CDR3 covers 16 residues. The CDR3 loop reads CASSRTRQYQRGELFF. CDR3 sequence (DNA): TGTGCCAGCAGCCGGACCCGACAATACCAACGTGGGGAGCTGTTTTTT.

This clonotype was found many times. The genes are TRBV6-1 and TRBJ2-1; 7 nucleotides align to TRBD2. Germline V gene lookup returns CDR1 MNHNS and CDR2 SASEGT. The J segment lost 8 bases and the V segment lost 5 bases, leaving 9 bases of the junction unmatched. The CDR3 length is 14 residues. CDR3 region: CASSKALAVHEQFF. The CDR3 nucleotides read TGTGCCAGCAGTAAGGCGCTAGCGGTGCATGAGCAGTTCTTC.

Only a few counts were recorded for this clonotype. The chain couples TRBV12-3 or TRBV12-4 to TRBJ1-5, with 8 bases fitting TRBD1. The CDR3 covers 15 residues. Trimming removed 7 bases from V and 2 bases from J; junction bases left unmatched: 7. The CDR3 sequence is CASTGQGLGNQPQHF. The CDR3 DNA sequence: TGTGCCAGCACCGGACAGGGTTTAGGCAATCAGCCCCAGCATTTT.

The chain is built from TRBV30 and TRBJ1-5; 8 bases map to TRBD1. In germline, CDR1 is GTSNPN, CDR2 SVGIG (reference sequence). The J segment lost 5 bases and the V segment lost 3 bases, leaving 9 bases of the junction unmatched. The CDR3 consists of 15 residues. The CDR3 DNA reads TGTGCCTGGAGCCCTCCAGGGGGCGAGTATCAGCCCCAGCATTTT. This translates into CAWSPPGGEYQPQHF.

This clonotype has more than one count but fewer than ten. This sequence joins TRBV14 and TRBJ1-4; no reliable D call. The CDR3 runs to 16 residues. V lost 5 bases and J 5 bases, leaving 18 bases between the germline ends. Germline loops: CDR1 SGHDN, CDR2 FVKESK. The CDR3 is CASSKVTSRRNEKLFF. Written as DNA, the CDR3 is TGTGCCAGCAGCAAGGTAACATCCAGACGAAATGAAAAACTGTTTTTT.

In this sample, this clonotype turned up a few times. The chain carries TRBV7-2 and TRBJ2-5; TRBD2 agrees at 7 bases. The CDR3 loop spans 17 amino acids. After removal of 2 bases from V and 2 bases from J, the junction contained 11 bases not matched to a gene. Per the germline V gene, CDR1 is SGHTA and CDR2 is FQGNSA. The CDR3 DNA reads as TGTGCCAGCAGCTTATTTGCCCTAACGGGAGGACAAGAGACCCAGTACTTC. This gives the protein CASSLFALTGGQETQYF.

The chain links TRBV15 to TRBJ1-5; a possible D gene is TRBD1 (5 bases). This CDR3 is built from 19 residues. Trimming took 3 bases from V and 0 from J, leaving 21 bases between them. CDR1 LNHNV and CDR2 YYDKDF come from the germline V gene (reference sequence). The chain's CDR3 is CATSSSPVGGPYSNQPQHF. DNA for the CDR3: TGTGCCACCAGCAGCTCTCCTGTGGGGGGTCCTTATAGCAATCAGCCCCAGCATTTT.

There are a few counts of this clonotype. The chain recombines TRBV29-1 with TRBJ2-7; perhaps D is TRBD1 or TRBD2 (6 bases each). The germline V gene encodes CDR1 SQVTM and CDR2 ANQGSEA. This CDR3 has 13 residues. V was cut by 2 bases and J by 0 bases, with 8 bases left in between. CDR3 in DNA: TGCAGCGTTGAACGGGGGCCCTCCTACGAGCAGTACTTC. This gives the protein CSVERGPSYEQYF.